This T cell receptor (beta chain) was captured by sequencing in a study of blood T cells in healthy people across ages. Study summary: Per every two T cells, about one barcoded beta molecule was captured by template switching.

Combining a sample-barcoded 5' primer with a J-beta primer mix, a second PCR ran for about 7 to 12 cycles. The study obtained at least 2.5 million CDR3-containing paired-end reads from every sample. TCRdb independently ran MiXCR on the 5' RACE reads; one entry per CDR3 protein. Altogether over 550,000 distinct CDR3 sequences are present, 25% to 35% being singletons, with the ten largest covering more than 15%. Germline CDR1 reads GTSNPN; CDR2 reads SVGIG (reference sequence). The CDR3 is 15 residues long. V lost 2 bases, J lost 7 bases, and 18 bases lay in between. The sample holds many counts of this clonotype.

The clonotype originates from a woman older than 75 in good health. V gene TRBV30 combines with J gene TRBJ2-1, with no clear D. Sequencing used blood. This CDR3 reads CAWSPIVTPWNEQFF. Here the CDR3 DNA reads TGTGCCTGGAGTCCCATTGTGACGCCGTGGAATGAGCAGTTCTTC.